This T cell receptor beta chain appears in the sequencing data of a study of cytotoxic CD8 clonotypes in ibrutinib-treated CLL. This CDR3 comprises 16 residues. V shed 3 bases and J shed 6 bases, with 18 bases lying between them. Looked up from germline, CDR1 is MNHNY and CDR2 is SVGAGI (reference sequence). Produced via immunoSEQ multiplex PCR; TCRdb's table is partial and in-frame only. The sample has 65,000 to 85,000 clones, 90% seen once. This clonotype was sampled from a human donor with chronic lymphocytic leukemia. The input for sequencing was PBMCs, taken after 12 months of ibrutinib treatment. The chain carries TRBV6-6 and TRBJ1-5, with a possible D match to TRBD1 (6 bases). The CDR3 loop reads CASSYGPGGRAQPQHF. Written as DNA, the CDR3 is TGTGCCAGCAGTTATGGTCCTGGGGGGCGCGCTCAGCCCCAGCATTTT.